This T cell receptor (beta chain) was captured in a study of PD-1 blockade in mismatch repair-deficient tumors. Turning to the study itself: Patients had 12 mismatch repair-deficient cancer types, all previously treated and progressing. Regarding the study as a whole: After pembrolizumab, tumor-resident clones rose rapidly, then generally contracted before radiologic responses.

Germline V gives CDR1 GTSNPN, CDR2 SVGIG (reference sequence). V was cut by 7 bases and J by 2 bases, with 20 bases left in between. The CDR3 has 15 residues. Measured with immunoSEQ multiplex PCR; TCRdb has only the in-frame clones, and not every one. The profile shows more than 90,000 clones, over 60% of them singletons. About this clone: The antigen is unknown.

The chain combines TRBV30 with TRBJ1-1, with D perhaps TRBD1 (6 bases). This sequence was found in an adult with mismatch repair-deficient cancer. Source: peripheral blood, taken 60 to 65 weeks after starting pembrolizumab. CDR3 sequence reads: CASDALGADNTEAFF. Written as DNA, the CDR3 is TGTGCCTCCGATGCACTGGGGGCGGATAACACTGAAGCTTTCTTT.